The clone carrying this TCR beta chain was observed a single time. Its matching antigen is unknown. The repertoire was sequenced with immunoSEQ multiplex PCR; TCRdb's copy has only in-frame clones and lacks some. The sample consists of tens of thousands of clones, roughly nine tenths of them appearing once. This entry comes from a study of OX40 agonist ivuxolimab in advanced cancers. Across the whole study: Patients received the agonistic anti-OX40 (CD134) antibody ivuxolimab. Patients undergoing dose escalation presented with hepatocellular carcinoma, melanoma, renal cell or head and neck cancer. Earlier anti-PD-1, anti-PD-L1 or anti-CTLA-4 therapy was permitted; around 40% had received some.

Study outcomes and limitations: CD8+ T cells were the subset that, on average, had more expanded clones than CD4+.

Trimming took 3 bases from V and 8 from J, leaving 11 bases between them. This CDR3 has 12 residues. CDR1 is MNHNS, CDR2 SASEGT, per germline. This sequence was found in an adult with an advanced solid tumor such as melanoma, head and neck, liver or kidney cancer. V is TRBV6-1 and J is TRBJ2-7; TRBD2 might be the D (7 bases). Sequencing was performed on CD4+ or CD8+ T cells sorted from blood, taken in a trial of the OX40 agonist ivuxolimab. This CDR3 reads CASSDKGGKQYF. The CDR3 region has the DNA TGTGCCAGCAGTGATAAGGGGGGGAAGCAGTACTTC.